This T cell receptor (beta chain) is drawn from a study of human T cells and chemical hapten exposure. This clonotype has a handful of counts. No antigen is known for it. TCRdb re-analysed the RACE reads in MiXCR, keeping a single row per CDR3 protein. The table shows approximately 260,000 distinct CDR3 sequences, with approximately 8.4% occurring only once. Study-wide findings and caveats: Expanded TCRs were compared with controls, and the expanded TCRs formed significantly more large CDR3 similarity clusters.

Germline V gene data show CDR1 as DFQATT and CDR2 as SNEGSKA (reference sequence). The CDR3 extends over 13 amino acids. Trimming pared 3 bases from V and 4 bases from J, leaving 13 bases between. Time point indicated: pre-sensitization, week 0. Described treatment: therapeutic diphenylcyclopropenone sensitization with weekly scalp DPC. Every patch test was put on after a blood sample was taken. The gene calls are TRBV20-1 and TRBJ2-7; D could derive from TRBD1 or TRBD2 (5 bases each). The sample was whole blood, taken in connection with sensitization to the hapten diphenylcyclopropenone (DPC). This TCR was sampled from a middle-aged woman with alopecia areata. Some clones in this sample may be carry-over from other donors' samples. The CDR3 DNA reads TGCAGTGCTAGTGGGGGAGCGACATACGAGCAGTACTTC. It specifies CSASGGATYEQYF.